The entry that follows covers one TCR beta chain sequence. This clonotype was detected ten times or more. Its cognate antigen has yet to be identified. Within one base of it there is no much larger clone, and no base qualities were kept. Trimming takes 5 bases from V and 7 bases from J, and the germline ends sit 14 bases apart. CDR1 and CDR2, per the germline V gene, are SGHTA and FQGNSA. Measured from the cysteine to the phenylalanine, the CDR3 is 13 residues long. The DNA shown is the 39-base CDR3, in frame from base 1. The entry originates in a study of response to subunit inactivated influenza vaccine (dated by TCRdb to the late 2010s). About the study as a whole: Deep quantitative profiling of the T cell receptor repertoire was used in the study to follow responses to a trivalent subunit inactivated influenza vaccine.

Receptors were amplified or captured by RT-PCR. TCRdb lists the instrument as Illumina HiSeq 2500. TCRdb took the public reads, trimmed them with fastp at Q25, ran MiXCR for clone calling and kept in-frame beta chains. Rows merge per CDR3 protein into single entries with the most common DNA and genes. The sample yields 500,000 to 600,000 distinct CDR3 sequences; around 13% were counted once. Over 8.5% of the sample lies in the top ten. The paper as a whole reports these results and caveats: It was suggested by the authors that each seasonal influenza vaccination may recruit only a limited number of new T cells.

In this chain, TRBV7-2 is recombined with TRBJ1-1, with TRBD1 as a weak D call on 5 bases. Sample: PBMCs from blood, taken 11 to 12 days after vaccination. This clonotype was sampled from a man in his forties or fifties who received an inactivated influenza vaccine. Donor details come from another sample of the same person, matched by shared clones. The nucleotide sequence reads TGTGCCAGCAGCCGCACAGGCGCCGGTGAAGCTTTCTTT. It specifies CASSRTGAGEAFF.